Following are 13 T cell receptor beta chains from one sample sequenced in a study of cytomegalovirus exposure and HLA in healthy donors. PCR used 60 Vbeta primers and 13 Jbeta primers. The table came from immunoSEQ multiplex PCR; TCRdb's copy has only in-frame clones and leaves some out. The sample has 100,000 to 150,000 clones; around 68% are singletons. Sequencing was carried out using PBMCs. Receptor source: a man in his forties in good health and CMV-seropositive.

This clone appeared once. This chain links TRBV13 with TRBJ1-3, with D possibly being TRBD1 (6 bases). The germline V gene encodes CDR1 PRHDT and CDR2 FYEKMQ (reference sequence). The CDR3 consists of 13 residues. V lost 5 bases and J 4 bases, leaving 9 bases between the germline ends. The CDR3 DNA reads as TGTGCCAGCAGCCCCGGGACAGGAAACACCATATATTTT. It codes for CASSPGTGNTIYF.

This clone was seen only once. This chain joins TRBV2 and TRBJ2-3, with 10 nucleotides matching TRBD2. With 5 bases clipped from V and 4 bases from J, the junction kept 15 bases outside the gene matches. The CDR3 covers 18 residues. CDR1 SNHLY and CDR2 FYNNEI come from the germline V gene. The CDR3 DNA reads TGTGCCAGCAGTTTAAGGCCTGGAGCGGGAGGGCCTTCAGATACGCAGTATTTT. It specifies CASSLRPGAGGPSDTQYF.

The V gene is TRBV5-1, the J gene TRBJ1-3, with D perhaps TRBD1 (5 bases). Germline CDR1 reads SGHRS; CDR2 reads YFSETQ. V shed 0 bases and J shed 0 bases, with 13 bases lying between them. CDR3 length: 17 amino acids. CDR3 in amino acids: CASSLGQGLNSGNTIYF. The CDR3 nucleotides read TGCGCCAGCAGCTTGGGGCAGGGCCTAAACTCTGGAAACACCATATATTTT.

This clone appeared a few times. The chain has TRBV7-8 and TRBJ1-4; D unclear. The length of the CDR3 is 14 residues. From germline, CDR1 is SGHVS and CDR2 FQNEAQ. V lost 4 bases and J 4 bases, leaving 10 bases between the germline ends. This CDR3 reads CASSYGAVNEKLFF. As DNA, the CDR3 is TGTGCCAGCAGCTATGGCGCGGTTAATGAAAAACTGTTTTTT.

This clone was picked up a small number of times. The chain couples TRBV11-3 to TRBJ2-1, with TRBD2 matching 10 bases. This CDR3 spans 13 amino acids. With V trimmed by 6 bases and J by 9 bases, 5 bases remained unmatched. CDR1 is SGHNT and CDR2 is YENEEA in the germline V gene. The CDR3 reads CASRAPSGSEQFF. DNA of the CDR3: TGTGCCAGCAGGGCACCTAGCGGGAGTGAGCAGTTCTTC.

The chain carries TRBV4-3 and TRBJ2-1; TRBD2 matches 11 bases. The CDR3 totals 20 residues. J was trimmed by 3 bases and V by 3 bases; bases with no gene match: 16. In germline, CDR1 is LGHNA, CDR2 YSLEER. DNA for the CDR3: TGCGCCAGCAGCCAGCGCCGACAGGGGGTAGCGGGAGGGCACTACAATGAGCAGTTCTTC. This sequence encodes CASSQRRQGVAGGHYNEQFF.

This chain connects TRBV7-8 to TRBJ1-5, with D possibly TRBD1 on 5 matching bases. Per the germline V gene, CDR1 is SGHVS and CDR2 is FQNEAQ. The CDR3 spans 17 residues. The V end lost 3 bases, the J end lost 4 bases, and 19 bases lay between the germline ends. The CDR3 DNA follows: TGTGCCAGCAGCTTCCTCTTGGGGGAGGATCGGAATCAGCCCCAGCATTTT. This sequence encodes CASSFLLGEDRNQPQHF. The full variable domain, completed using reference TRBV7-8 and TRBJ1-5, is GAGVSQSPRYKVAKRGQDVALRCDPISGHVSLFWYQQALGQGPEFLTYFQNEAQLDKSGLPSDRFFAERPEGSVSTLKIQRTQQEDSAVYLCASSFLLGEDRNQPQHFGDGTRLSIL.

The rearrangement uses TRBV19 and TRBJ2-5; TRBD2 matches at 7 bases. This CDR3 spans 15 amino acids. The germline V gene encodes CDR1 LNHDA and CDR2 SQIVND (reference sequence). V lost 5 bases to trimming and J lost 0 bases; unmatched junction nucleotides: 6. The CDR3 coding sequence is TGTGCCAGTAGTGCGCAACTAGCGTACCAAGAGACCCAGTACTTC. This translates into CASSAQLAYQETQYF. Full variable domain (missing parts from reference TRBV19 and TRBJ2-5): DGGITQSPKYLFRKEGQNVTLSCEQNLNHDAMYWYRQDPGQGLRLIYYSQIVNDFQKGDIAEGYSVSREKKESFPLTVTSAQKNPTAFYLCASSAQLAYQETQYFGPGTRLLVL.

This chain connects TRBV19 to TRBJ2-7, with TRBD2 identical over 11 bases. Germline V gives CDR1 LNHDA, CDR2 SQIVND (reference sequence). V was pared by 5 bases and J by 2 bases, with 5 bases of the junction left unmatched. The CDR3 totals 15 residues. The CDR3, as DNA: TGTGCCAGTAGTGCGGGACTAGCGGTTACCTACGAGCAGTACTTC. It encodes CASSAGLAVTYEQYF.

A single count supports this clone. This rearrangement joins TRBV7-9 to TRBJ2-1; 8 bases are shared with TRBD1. The CDR3 is made up of 15 amino acids. CDR1 and CDR2 (germline): SEHNR, FQNEAQ (reference sequence). After removal of 8 bases from V and 2 bases from J, the junction contained 8 bases not matched to a gene. The DNA of the CDR3 is TGTGCCAGCGGGGCTGACAGGGGAACCTACAATGAGCAGTTCTTC. It is translated as CASGADRGTYNEQFF.

The sample holds one count of this clone. This rearrangement joins TRBV29-1 to TRBJ1-2, with D unresolved. Germline V gene sequence: CDR1 SQVTM, CDR2 ANQGSEA. This CDR3 contains 16 residues. V was cut by 0 bases and J by 2 bases, with 16 bases left in between. CDR3 nucleotides: TGCAGCGTTGAAGATAACTCCGAGGGTTCCAACTATGGCTACACCTTC. This gives the protein CSVEDNSEGSNYGYTF.

V is TRBV10-3 and J is TRBJ2-3, with D possibly being TRBD1 (5 bases). The CDR3 has 14 residues. Germline V gene sequence: CDR1 ENHRY, CDR2 SYGVKD. V gave up 4 bases and J gave up 1 base, with 9 bases separating them. CDR3 residues: CAISGGLRTDTQYF. In DNA, the CDR3 is TGTGCCATCAGTGGGGGCCTCCGCACAGATACGCAGTATTTT.

This chain uses TRBV30 with TRBJ2-3; weak D call: TRBD2 (5 bases). The CDR3 runs 11 residues. From germline, CDR1 is GTSNPN and CDR2 SVGIG (reference sequence). The V gene lost 3 bases and the J gene lost 6 bases, with 7 bases spanning the gap. The CDR3 DNA sequence: TGTGCCTGGAGGGACTGGGATACGCAGTATTTT. Amino acid sequence: CAWRDWDTQYF.